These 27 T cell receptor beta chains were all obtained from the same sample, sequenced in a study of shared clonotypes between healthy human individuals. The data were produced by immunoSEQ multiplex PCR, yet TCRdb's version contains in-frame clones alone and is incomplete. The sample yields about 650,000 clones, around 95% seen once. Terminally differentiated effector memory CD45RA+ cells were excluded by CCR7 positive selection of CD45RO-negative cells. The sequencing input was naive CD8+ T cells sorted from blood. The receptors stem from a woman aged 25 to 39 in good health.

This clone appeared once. The chain's CDR3 is CASSPGGGNYGYTF. CDR3 sequence (DNA): TGTGCCAGCAGCCCGGGTGGGGGAAACTATGGCTACACCTTC. This chain joins TRBV7-6 and TRBJ1-2; possible D gene TRBD1, 5 bases. The CDR3 consists of 14 residues. Germline V CDR1 and CDR2: SGHVS, FNYEAQ. Deletions cut 5 bases from V and 2 bases from J, with 12 bases between.

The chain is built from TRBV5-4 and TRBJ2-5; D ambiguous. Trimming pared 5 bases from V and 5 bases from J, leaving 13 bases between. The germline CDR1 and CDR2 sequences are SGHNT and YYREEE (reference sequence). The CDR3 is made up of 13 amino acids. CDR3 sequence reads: CASSRESTETQYF. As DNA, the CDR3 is TGTGCCAGCAGTAGGGAATCTACGGAGACCCAGTACTTC.

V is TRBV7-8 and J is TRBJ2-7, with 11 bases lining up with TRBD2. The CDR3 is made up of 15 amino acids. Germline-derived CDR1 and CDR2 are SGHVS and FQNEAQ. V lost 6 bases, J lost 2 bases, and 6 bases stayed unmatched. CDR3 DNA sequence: TGTGCCAGCAGGTTGACTAGCGGGGTCCCCTACGAGCAGTACTTC. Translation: CASRLTSGVPYEQYF.

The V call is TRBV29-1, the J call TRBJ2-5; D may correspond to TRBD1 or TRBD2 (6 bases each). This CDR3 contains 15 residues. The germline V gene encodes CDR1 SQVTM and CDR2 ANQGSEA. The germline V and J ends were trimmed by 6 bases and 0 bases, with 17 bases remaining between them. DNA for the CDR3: TGCAGCGTCTCGTGTGGGGGGCCCTACCAAGAGACCCAGTACTTC. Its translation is CSVSCGGPYQETQYF. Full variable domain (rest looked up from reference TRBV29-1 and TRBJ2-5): SAVISQKPSRDICQRGTSLTIQCQVDSQVTMMFWYRQQPGQSLTLIATANQGSEATYESGFVIDKFPISRPNLTFSTLTVSNMSPEDSSIYLCSVSCGGPYQETQYFGPGTRLLVL.

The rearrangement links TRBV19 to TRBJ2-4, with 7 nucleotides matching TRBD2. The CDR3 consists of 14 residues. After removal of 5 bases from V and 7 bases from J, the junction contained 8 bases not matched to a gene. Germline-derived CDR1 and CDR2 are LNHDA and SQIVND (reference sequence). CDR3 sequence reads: CASSGRAGRNIQYF. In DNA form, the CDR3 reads TGTGCCAGTAGTGGCAGAGCGGGGAGGAACATTCAGTACTTC. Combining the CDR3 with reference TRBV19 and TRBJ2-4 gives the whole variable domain DGGITQSPKYLFRKEGQNVTLSCEQNLNHDAMYWYRQDPGQGLRLIYYSQIVNDFQKGDIAEGYSVSREKKESFPLTVTSAQKNPTAFYLCASSGRAGRNIQYFGAGTRLSVL.

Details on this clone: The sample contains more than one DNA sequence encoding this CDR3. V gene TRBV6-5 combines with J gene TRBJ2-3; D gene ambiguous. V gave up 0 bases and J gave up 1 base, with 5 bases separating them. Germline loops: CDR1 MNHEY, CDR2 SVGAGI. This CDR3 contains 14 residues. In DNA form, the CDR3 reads TGTGCCAGCAGTTACTCTGGTGGCACAGATACGCAGTATTTT. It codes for CASSYSGGTDTQYF.

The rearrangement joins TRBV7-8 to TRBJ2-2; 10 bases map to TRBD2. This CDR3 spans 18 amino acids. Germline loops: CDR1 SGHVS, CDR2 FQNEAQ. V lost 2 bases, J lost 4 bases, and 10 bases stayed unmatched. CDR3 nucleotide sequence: TGTGCCAGCAGCTTACCTGCGTCTAGCGGGAGACGCACCGGGGAGCTGTTTTTT. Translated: CASSLPASSGRRTGELFF.

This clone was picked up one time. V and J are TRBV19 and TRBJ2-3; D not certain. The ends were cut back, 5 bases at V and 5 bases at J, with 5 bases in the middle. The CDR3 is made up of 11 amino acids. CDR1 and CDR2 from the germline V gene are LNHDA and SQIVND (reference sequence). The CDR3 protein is CASSGLDTQYF. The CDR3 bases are TGTGCCAGTAGTGGTTTAGATACGCAGTATTTT.

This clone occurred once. The CDR3 coding sequence is TGTGCCAGCAGCGAGGGTGAGGCGGGAGGTCCTTTAAACCAAGAGACCCAGTACTTC. The encoded protein is CASSEGEAGGPLNQETQYF. The chain is built from TRBV14 and TRBJ2-5, with 8 bases that match TRBD2. Germline V gene data show CDR1 as SGHDN and CDR2 as FVKESK. V shed 5 bases, J shed 0 bases, and the junction held 17 bases outside the gene matches. The CDR3 consists of 19 residues.

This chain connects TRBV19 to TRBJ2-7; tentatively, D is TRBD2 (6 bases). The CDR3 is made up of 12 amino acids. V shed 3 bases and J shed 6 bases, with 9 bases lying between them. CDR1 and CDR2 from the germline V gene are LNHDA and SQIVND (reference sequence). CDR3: CASSIGGIEQYF. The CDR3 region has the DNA TGTGCCAGTAGTATCGGAGGGATCGAGCAGTACTTC. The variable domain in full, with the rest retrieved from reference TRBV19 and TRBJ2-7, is DGGITQSPKYLFRKEGQNVTLSCEQNLNHDAMYWYRQDPGQGLRLIYYSQIVNDFQKGDIAEGYSVSREKKESFPLTVTSAQKNPTAFYLCASSIGGIEQYFGPGTRLTVT.

The chain's CDR3 is CATRGTSYNEQFF. The CDR3 DNA is TGTGCCACACGCGGGACTTCCTACAATGAGCAGTTCTTC. This chain joins TRBV10-3 and TRBJ2-1; a possible D gene is TRBD2 (6 bases). The V end lost 10 bases, the J end lost 1 base, and 11 bases lay between the germline ends. CDR1 and CDR2 from the germline V gene are ENHRY and SYGVKD. This CDR3 spans 13 amino acids.

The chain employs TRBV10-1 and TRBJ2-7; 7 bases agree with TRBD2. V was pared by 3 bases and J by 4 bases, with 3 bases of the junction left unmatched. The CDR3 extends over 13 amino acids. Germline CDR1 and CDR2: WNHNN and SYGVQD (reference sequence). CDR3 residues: CASSDGSGYEQYF. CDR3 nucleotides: TGCGCCAGCAGTGACGGTAGCGGGTACGAGCAGTACTTC.

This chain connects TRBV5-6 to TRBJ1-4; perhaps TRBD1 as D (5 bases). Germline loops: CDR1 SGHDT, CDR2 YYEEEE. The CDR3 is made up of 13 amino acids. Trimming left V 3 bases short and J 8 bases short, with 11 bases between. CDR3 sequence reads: CASSSGGGEKLFF. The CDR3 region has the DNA TGTGCCAGCAGCTCGGGGGGAGGCGAAAAACTGTTTTTT.

The CDR3 region is CASSSSFETGRNYGYTF. DNA for the CDR3: TGTGCCAGCAGTTCGTCCTTTGAGACAGGAAGAAACTATGGCTACACCTTC. The rearrangement links TRBV28 to TRBJ1-2, with D possibly matching TRBD1 (6 bases). Trimming cost V 4 bases and J 2 bases, with 20 bases left between them. The CDR3 extends over 17 amino acids. Germline CDR1 and CDR2: MDHEN and SYDVKM.

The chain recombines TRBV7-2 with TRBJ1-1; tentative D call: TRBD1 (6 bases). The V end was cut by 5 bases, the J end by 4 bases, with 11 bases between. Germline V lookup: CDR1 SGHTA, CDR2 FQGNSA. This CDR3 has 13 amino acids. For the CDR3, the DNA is TGTGCCAGCAGCCCGGGACATCTCACTGAAGCTTTCTTT. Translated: CASSPGHLTEAFF. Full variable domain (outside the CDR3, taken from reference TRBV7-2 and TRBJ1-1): GAGVSQSPSNKVTEKGKDVELRCDPISGHTALYWYRQSLGQGLEFLIYFQGNSAPDKSGLPSDRFSAERTGGSVSTLTIQRTQQEDSAVYLCASSPGHLTEAFFGQGTRLTVV.

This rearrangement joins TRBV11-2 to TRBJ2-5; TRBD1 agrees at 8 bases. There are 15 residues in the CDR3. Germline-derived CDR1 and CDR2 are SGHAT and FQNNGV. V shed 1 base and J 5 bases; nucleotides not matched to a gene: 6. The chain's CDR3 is CASSLAGGWGETQYF. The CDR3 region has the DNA TGTGCCAGCAGCTTAGCAGGGGGCTGGGGGGAGACCCAGTACTTC.

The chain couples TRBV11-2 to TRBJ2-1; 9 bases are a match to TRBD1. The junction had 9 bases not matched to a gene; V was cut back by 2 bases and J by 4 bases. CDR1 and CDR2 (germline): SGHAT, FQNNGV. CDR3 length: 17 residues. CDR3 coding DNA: TGTGCCAGCAGCTTAAGCGGGACAGGGTACGGATACAATGAGCAGTTCTTC. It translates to CASSLSGTGYGYNEQFF.

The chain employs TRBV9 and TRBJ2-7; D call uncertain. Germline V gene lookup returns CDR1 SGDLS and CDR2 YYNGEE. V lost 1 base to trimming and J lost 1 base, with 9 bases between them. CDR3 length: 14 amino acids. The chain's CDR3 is CASSVTAGSYEQYF. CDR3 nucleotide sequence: TGTGCCAGCAGCGTAACGGCAGGTTCCTACGAGCAGTACTTC.

This chain's CDR3 is CASSQSRAGASYEQYF. The CDR3 nucleotides are TGCGCCAGCAGCCAATCTCGAGCGGGAGCTTCCTACGAGCAGTACTTC. This rearrangement joins TRBV4-1 to TRBJ2-7; 8 bases line up with TRBD2. Germline CDR1 reads MGHRA; CDR2 reads YSYEKL. The trim removed 2 bases at V and 1 base at J, leaving 7 bases unmatched. This CDR3 spans 16 amino acids.

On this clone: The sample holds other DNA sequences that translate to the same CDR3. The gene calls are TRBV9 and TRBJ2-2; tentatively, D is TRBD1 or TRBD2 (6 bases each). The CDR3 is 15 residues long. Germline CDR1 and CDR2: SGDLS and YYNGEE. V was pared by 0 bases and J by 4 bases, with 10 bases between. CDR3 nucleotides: TGTGCCAGCAGCGTAGACGGAGGGGGCACCGGGGAGCTGTTTTTT. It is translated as CASSVDGGGTGELFF.

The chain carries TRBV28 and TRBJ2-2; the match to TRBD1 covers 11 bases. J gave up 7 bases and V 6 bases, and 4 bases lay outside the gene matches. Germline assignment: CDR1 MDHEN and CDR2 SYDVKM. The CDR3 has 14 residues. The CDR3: CASRGQGAGGELFF. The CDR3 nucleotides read TGTGCCAGCAGAGGACAGGGGGCCGGCGGGGAGCTGTTTTTT.

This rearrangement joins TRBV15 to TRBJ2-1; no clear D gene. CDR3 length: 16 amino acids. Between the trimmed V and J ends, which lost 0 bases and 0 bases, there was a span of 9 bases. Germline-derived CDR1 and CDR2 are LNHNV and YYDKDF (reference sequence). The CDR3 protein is CATSRDFLASYNEQFF. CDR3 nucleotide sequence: TGTGCCACCAGCAGAGATTTCCTTGCCTCCTACAATGAGCAGTTCTTC.

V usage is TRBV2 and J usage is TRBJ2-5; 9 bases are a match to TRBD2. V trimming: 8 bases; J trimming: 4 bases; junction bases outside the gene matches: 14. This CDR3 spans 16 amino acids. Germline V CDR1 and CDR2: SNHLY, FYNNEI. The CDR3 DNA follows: TGTGCCAGCCCAGAGAGGCGCGGGAGGGCCTTAGAGACCCAGTACTTC. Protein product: CASPERRGRALETQYF.

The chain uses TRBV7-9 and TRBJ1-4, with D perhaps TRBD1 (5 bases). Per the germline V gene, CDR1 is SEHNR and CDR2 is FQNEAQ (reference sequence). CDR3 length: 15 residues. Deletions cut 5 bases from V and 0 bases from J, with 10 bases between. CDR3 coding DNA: TGTGCCAGCAGCGAGGGGCCCTCAACTAATGAAAAACTGTTTTTT. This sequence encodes CASSEGPSTNEKLFF.

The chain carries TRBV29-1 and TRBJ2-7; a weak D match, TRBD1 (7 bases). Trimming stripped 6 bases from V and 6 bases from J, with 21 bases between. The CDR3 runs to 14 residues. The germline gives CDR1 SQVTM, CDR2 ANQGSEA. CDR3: CSVGGTALSIEQYF. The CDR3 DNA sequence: TGCAGCGTGGGCGGGACAGCGCTTTCCATCGAGCAGTACTTC.

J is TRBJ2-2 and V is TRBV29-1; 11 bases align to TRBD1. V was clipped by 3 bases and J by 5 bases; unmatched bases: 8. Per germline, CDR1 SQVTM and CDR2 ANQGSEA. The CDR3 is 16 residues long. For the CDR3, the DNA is TGCAGCGTTGAGTGGACAGGGGGCGCGGTTACCGGGGAGCTGTTTTTT. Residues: CSVEWTGGAVTGELFF.

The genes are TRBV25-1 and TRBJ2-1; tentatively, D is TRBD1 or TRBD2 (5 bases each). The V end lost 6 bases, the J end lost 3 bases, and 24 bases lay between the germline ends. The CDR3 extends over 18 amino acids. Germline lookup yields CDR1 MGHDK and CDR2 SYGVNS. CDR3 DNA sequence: TGTGCCAGCAGCGTAGAACCTAGCCGGGACGGTATCTACAATGAGCAGTTCTTC. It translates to CASSVEPSRDGIYNEQFF.